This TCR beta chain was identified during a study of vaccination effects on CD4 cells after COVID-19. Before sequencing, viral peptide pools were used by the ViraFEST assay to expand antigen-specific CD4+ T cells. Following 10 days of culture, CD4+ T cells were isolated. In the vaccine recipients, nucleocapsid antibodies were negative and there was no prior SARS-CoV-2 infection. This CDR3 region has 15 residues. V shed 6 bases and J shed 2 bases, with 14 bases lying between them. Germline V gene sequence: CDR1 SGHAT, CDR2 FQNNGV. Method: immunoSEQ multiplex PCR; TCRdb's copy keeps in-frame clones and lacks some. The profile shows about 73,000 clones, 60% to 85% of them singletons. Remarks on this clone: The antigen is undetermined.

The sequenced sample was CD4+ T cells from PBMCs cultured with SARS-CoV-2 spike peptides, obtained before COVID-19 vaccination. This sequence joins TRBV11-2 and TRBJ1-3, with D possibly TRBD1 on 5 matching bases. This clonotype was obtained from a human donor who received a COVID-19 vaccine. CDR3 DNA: TGTGCCAGCAGATCACATATCAGGGCTGGAAACACCATATATTTT. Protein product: CASRSHIRAGNTIYF.